The clone carrying this TCR beta chain has at least ten counts. Antigen: not known. Germline is not matched at one junction end, which may reflect a read error. This entry comes from a study of CD8 T cells in ankylosing spondylitis. Using quantitative 5'-RACE with molecular barcodes, the authors made TCR beta libraries. From the 5' RACE reads, TCRdb called clonotypes with MiXCR, one entry per CDR3 protein. Of around 440,000 distinct CDR3 sequences in the sample, 17% were seen once. CDR1 and CDR2 from the germline V gene are SGHRS and YFSETQ. The CDR3 consists of 13 residues. Study-wide points: As for the disease-linked clones, they showed a CD8+ phenotype and occurred at relatively low frequencies in peripheral blood. Ankylosing spondylitis blood appeared to carry a characteristic TCR beta motif of roughly eight highly homologous variants. Earlier studies detected some motif variants in reactive arthritis synovial fluid and blood.

The gene calls are TRBV5-1 and TRBJ2-5, with TRBD1 as a possible D gene (6 bases). The sequence was collected from a male donor with ankylosing spondylitis. The sequencing sample was made of blood, either unsorted or a sorted T cell fraction (not recorded which). The CDR3 here is CASSLVGGETQYF. CDR3 sequence (DNA): TGTGCCAGCAGCTTGGTAGGGGGAGAGACCCAGTACTTC.